This T cell receptor (beta chain) was captured in a study of cytomegalovirus exposure and HLA in healthy donors (TCRdb year 2017). About the investigation overall: In an earlier analysis of roughly 590 of the donors, 250 to 350 Gb of sequence data and some 100 million unique TCR beta sequences from approximately 180 million T cells were reported. An early release covering 550 to 700 HLA-typed donors comprised about 300 gigabases of sequencing data and approximately 80 million unique TCR sequences. Of the 300 to 500 genotyped donors, 65% to 90% were placed in the genetic ancestry cluster associated with self-reported Caucasian donors. The study was designed to test whether signatures of past pathogen exposure could be identified by cataloging public T cell receptors. Using immunosequencing, the study profiled T cell repertoires from roughly 650 subjects and related those repertoires to cytomegalovirus serostatus. In addition to the first cohort of around 670 subjects, a separate validation cohort of 120 different subjects was used. The study combined high-throughput TCR immunosequencing, statistical association of individual TCRs with disease status, and machine learning to predict cytomegalovirus infection status. To study patterns of TCR occurrence, a later analysis re-analyzed previously published TCR beta repertoires from 550 to 800 donors and added high-resolution HLA genotyping. Rather than using new phenotypic data, the later analysis identified candidate immune exposures from TCR beta sequences and from how often those sequences occurred across donors. In an earlier analysis of about 590 of the donors, high-throughput TCR beta sequencing was used to judge whether each TCR beta V gene segment behaved as functional or pseudogenic. Donor age, sex, ethnicity and CMV serostatus were compiled together with the repertoire data. A later genetic analysis used genome-wide SNP genotypes for 398 of the 666 donors, treating that subset as a discovery cohort. All discovery cohort repertoires had been generated on a single sequencing platform. Both class I and class II loci were covered by HLA typing, at four-digit resolution. Typing coverage differed by locus: A, B, C, DRB1 and DQB1 were typed in roughly 620-630 donors, DQA1 in 500 to 550, DPA1 in 606, and DPB1 in 472. Roughly 5 DR-DQ haplotypes were handled as single units for association and clustering, since linkage in the cohort was strong. Across about 370 genotyped donors of the cohort, an average of about 240,000 unique TCR beta nucleotide sequences per donor were sequenced, and 15% to 20% of those sequences were non-productive. What the work shows at the level of the full study, not this receptor alone: Some IMGT-functional V segments, including TRBV6-2 and TRBV6-3, could not be told apart with the 87-base-pair reads, so those segments were excluded. According to a later genetic analysis, donors in an Asian-associated ancestry cluster had fewer N-insertions in productive TCRs than the roughly 670-donor mean. In an earlier analysis of about 540 of the donors, most TCR beta V segments were observed in productive rearrangements about 90% or about 30% of the time, broadly matching IMGT annotations. The earlier analysis of some 540 of the donors excluded roughly 16 rarely observed V segments, including chromosome 9 orphons, because counts were too low. Cytomegalovirus status was reported to be diagnosed by the classifier with high specificity and sensitivity in both the original and validation cohorts. In a later analysis, HLA-associated TCR beta chains showed more clonal expansion and lower generation probabilities than non-associated chains that were equally common. A later analysis associated about 18,000 TCR beta sequences with specific HLA alleles at a false discovery rate of 0.05. In a later genetic analysis, a missense DCLRE1C variant was associated with V-gene and J-gene trimming of TCR beta chains, and the association was replicated in an independent cohort. Because HLA typing was missing for some donors at each locus, association tests included only the typed subset. According to the authors, the approach could potentially be generalized to other disease states and immunological phenotypes. A further reported finding was that TCR beta sequences accurately predicted the HLA-A and HLA-B alleles for most subjects in the first cohort. In a later analysis, several top co-occurrence clusters were reported to appear linked to parvovirus B19, influenza, CMV and Epstein-Barr virus. Strong co-occurrence of HLA alleles, especially DR and DQ, made assigning TCR associations to individual alleles difficult. In a later analysis, the rate of TCR association differed among HLA loci, with DRB1 alleles having the most associated TCRs and HLA-C alleles having the fewest. Three of the identified cytomegalovirus-associated TCR beta chains were confirmed in vitro to be specific for cytomegalovirus antigens. For the cohort, immune exposure information was limited to CMV serostatus. The presence/absence analyses assumed that sequencing depth was roughly uniform across donors, and that assumption may not be true. Linkage disequilibrium might explain the correlated functional status among segregating V segments, but an unknown experimental factor could not be ruled out. Across donors, most TCR sequences were observed very rarely, whereas some public TCRs were present in many individuals. A group of highly shared sequence variants was considered likely to be a technical artifact of the sequencing pipeline. Most CMV-associated TCR beta chains appeared to be HLA-restricted in a later analysis, and the HLA associations seemed to be driven largely by CMV exposure. In the study, 150 to 200 TCR beta chains were listed as associated with cytomegalovirus. Only TCR beta chains were sequenced in this cohort, and the absence of alpha or paired-chain data limited detectable features.

The cohort comprised 710 or so healthy bone marrow donors. At the time of sampling, all cohort members were nominally healthy, though unrecorded immune exposures were likely present. The donor tested CMV seropositive and was one of the 289 seropositive cohort members. Each donor provided a peripheral blood sample, and peripheral blood mononuclear cells were used for TCR beta sequencing. The Qiagen DNeasy Blood Extraction Kit was used to extract genomic DNA from the blood cell samples. The CDR3 numbers 17 residues from cysteine through phenylalanine. The retained sequence is limited to the CDR3, 51 bases, with the frame set at the first base. Trimmed from V: 5 bases; trimmed from J: 0 bases; junction bases lacking a gene match: 9. The CDR1 and CDR2 encoded by the germline V gene are SGHTA and FQGTGA. The library came from the immunoSEQ multiplex PCR assay. A mixture of 60 forward primers for TCR Vbeta segments and 13 reverse primers for TCR Jbeta segments was used in the multiplex PCR. Amplification of the CDR3 region of rearranged TCR beta genes was performed with a multiplex PCR assay on genomic DNA. The Illumina HiSeq System was used to sequence the amplified TCR beta libraries as 87-base-pair reads. The study's own analysis went as follows. Across the roughly 700 repertoires, a later analysis counted roughly 77 million unique TCR beta chains, approximately 12 million of which were shared by at least two donors. Raw reads were error-corrected and collapsed into unique sequences with a nearest-neighbor algorithm that merged closely related sequences to remove PCR and sequencing errors. V, D and J gene segments were assigned by aligning CDR3 sequences to IMGT reference sequences. For a sequence to be retained, at least a six-nucleotide match to both a V gene segment and a J gene segment was required. Rearrangements were classified as productive when the CDR3 lacked stop codons and remained in frame with V and J, and all other rearrangements were classified as non-productive. Following IMGT convention, CDR3 was defined as the stretch from the second conserved V-encoded cysteine to the conserved J-encoded phenylalanine. Sequences without an unambiguous match to a single V gene segment were excluded from the earlier analysis of over 500 of the donors. In an earlier analysis of 450 to 750 of the donors, a V segment was called functional when productive rearrangements were above 56.7%, and segregating when the standard deviation between donors exceeded 5%. To diagnose cytomegalovirus status from the catalog of TCR beta chain sequences, a statistical classification framework was built. In a later analysis, V and J genes were assigned by comparing TCR nucleotide sequences against IMGT/GENE-DB human TR gene sequences. In a later analysis, CDR3 sequences and most-parsimonious VDJ recombination scenarios were assigned using the TCRdist pipeline. In a later analysis, each TCR beta chain was defined by its CDR3 amino acid sequence together with its V-gene family, and reads without a unique V-gene family were excluded. A later analysis removed 592 highly shared, low-generation-probability nucleotide sequences to deal with suspected cross-contamination and a sequencing artifact. In a later analysis, a clonal expansion index for each public chain was calculated from normalized within-repertoire ranks of inferred template counts. A later analysis computed generation probabilities with a VDJ recombination model fitted to out-of-frame rearrangements, and checked the results against IGoR. In a later analysis, TCR-TCR, TCR-HLA and TCR-CMV co-occurrence was scored with hypergeometric tests, and a repertoire-size bias correction was applied to TCR pairs. False discovery rates were estimated in a later analysis by permuting HLA or CMV assignments 20 times. In a later analysis, co-occurring TCRs were grouped using DBSCAN, and TCRdist sequence similarity was added for clustering within HLA-allele-positive subsets. Repertoires with fewer than 30,000 or more than 120,000 public chains, plus five repertoires with anomalous nucleotide sharing, were excluded from co-occurrence clustering. TCRdb took this table from immuneACCESS and kept in-frame rearrangements with V and J called. Such tables lack part of the clones; where checked against another copy, unresolved V genes explain under half of the gap, and the rest is unexplained. D and trimming were read from the DNA, whereas the V and J calls and clone size are those reported in that table. For this sample there are roughly 180,000 clones; around 84% appear just once. The leading ten clones occupy around 1.2% of the sample.

Notes on this clone: The antigen this receptor binds is unknown. Base-call qualities are not available, and no considerably larger clone is one nucleotide away.

In this chain, TRBV7-3 is recombined with TRBJ2-3; the central 9 bases match TRBD1. This receptor was taken from a girl aged 2 to 9 in good health and CMV-seropositive. Sequencing used PBMCs. CDR3 reads: CASSQTGGYPSTDTQYF. The sequenced DNA is TGTGCCAGCAGCCAGACAGGGGGATACCCTAGCACAGATACGCAGTATTTT.